This TCR beta chain was profiled in a study of beta chain features in type 1 diabetes. Study-level information: Fewer than 110 million sorted cells were examined across all samples.

This clone was counted only a few times. Its antigen is not identified. Whole-study findings and limits: Type 1 diabetes patients had fewer VDJ junction insertions and more deletions.

Every isolated RNA sample was fully reverse transcribed, so sequencing captured expressed TCRB transcripts. Clones were read by immunoSEQ multiplex PCR, and TCRdb kept only the in-frame ones, dropping some. The sample holds around 250,000 clones; 25% to 30% are singletons and the top ten take 3.5% to 4.5%. The purity of all sorted populations exceeded 98%. V gave up 2 bases and J gave up 8 bases; unmatched junction bases: 11. Germline assignment: CDR1 SQVTM and CDR2 ANQGSEA. The CDR3 extends over 15 amino acids. The sequence derives from a man aged 25 to 45 in good health. The sequenced material came from central memory CD4+ T cells from blood. The chain joins TRBV29-1 to TRBJ1-2; TRBD1 matches 10 bases. The CDR3 bases are TGCAGCGTTGAAAAAATGGGACAGGGGTCTCGAGGCTACACCTTC. This sequence encodes CSVEKMGQGSRGYTF.